The T cell receptor beta chain described here comes from a study of identical twins. Germline-derived CDR1 and CDR2 are SNHLY and FYNNEI. The CDR3 is 13 residues long. V lost 7 bases to trimming and J lost 6 bases, with 15 bases between them. TCRdb recomputed calls from the 5' RACE reads with MiXCR, one row per CDR3 protein. The repertoire holds some 500,000 distinct CDR3 sequences, around 15% seen once, with approximately 1% in the top ten. The same sample was also used in a study of yellow fever vaccine responses in identical twins.

V gene TRBV2 combines with J gene TRBJ2-5; D is ambiguous. The sequenced sample consisted of CD4+ T cells sorted from blood. This clonotype originated in a woman under 30 in good health. The DNA of the CDR3 is TGTGCCAGCAACCCCGCTCAGGTGAAGACCCAGTACTTC. Translation: CASNPAQVKTQYF.